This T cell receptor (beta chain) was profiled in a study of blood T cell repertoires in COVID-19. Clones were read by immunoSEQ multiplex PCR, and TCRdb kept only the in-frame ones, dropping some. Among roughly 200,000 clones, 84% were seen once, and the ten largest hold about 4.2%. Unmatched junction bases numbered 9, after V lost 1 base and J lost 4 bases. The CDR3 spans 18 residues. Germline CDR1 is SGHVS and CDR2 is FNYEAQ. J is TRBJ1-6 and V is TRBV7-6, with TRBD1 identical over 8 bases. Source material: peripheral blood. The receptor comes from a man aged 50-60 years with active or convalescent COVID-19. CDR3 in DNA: TGTGCCAGCAGCTTAGTTCAAGGACAGGGACAATATAATTCACCCCTCCACTTT. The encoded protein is CASSLVQGQGQYNSPLHF.